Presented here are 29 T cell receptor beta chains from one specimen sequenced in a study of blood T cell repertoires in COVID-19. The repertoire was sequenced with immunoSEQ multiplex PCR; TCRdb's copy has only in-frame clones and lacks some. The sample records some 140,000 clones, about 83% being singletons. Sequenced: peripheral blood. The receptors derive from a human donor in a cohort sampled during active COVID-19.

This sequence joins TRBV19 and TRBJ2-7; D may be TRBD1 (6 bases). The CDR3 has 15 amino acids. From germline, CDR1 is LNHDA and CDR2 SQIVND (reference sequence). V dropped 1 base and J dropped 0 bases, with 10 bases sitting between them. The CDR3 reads CASSIGGTSSYEQYF. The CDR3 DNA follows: TGTGCCAGTAGTATAGGGGGGACATCCTCCTACGAGCAGTACTTC.

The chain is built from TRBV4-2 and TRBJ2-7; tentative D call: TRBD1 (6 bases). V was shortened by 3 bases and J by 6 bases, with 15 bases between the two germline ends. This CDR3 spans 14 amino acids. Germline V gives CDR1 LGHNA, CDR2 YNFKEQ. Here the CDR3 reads CASSHDLRDTEQYF. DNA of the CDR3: TGTGCCAGCAGCCATGACCTCCGGGACACCGAGCAGTACTTC.

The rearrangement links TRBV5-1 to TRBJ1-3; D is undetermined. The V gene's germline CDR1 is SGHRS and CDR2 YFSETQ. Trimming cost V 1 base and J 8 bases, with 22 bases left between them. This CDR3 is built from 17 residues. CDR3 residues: CASSLSLSLEVGDTIYF. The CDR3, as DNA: TGCGCCAGCAGCTTGTCGCTCTCTCTAGAGGTGGGAGACACCATATATTTT.

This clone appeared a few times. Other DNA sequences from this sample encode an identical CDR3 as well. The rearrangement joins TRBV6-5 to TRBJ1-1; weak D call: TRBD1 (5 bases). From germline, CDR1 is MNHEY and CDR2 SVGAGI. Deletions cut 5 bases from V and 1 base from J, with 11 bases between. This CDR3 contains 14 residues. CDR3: CASSRGGENTEAFF. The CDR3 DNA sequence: TGTGCCAGCAGTAGGGGAGGGGAGAACACTGAAGCTTTCTTT.

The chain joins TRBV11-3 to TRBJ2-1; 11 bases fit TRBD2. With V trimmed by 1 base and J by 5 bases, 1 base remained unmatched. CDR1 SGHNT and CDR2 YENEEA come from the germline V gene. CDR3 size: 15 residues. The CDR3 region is CASSLGGLADNEQFF. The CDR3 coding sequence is TGTGCCAGCAGCTTAGGGGGACTAGCGGACAATGAGCAGTTCTTC.

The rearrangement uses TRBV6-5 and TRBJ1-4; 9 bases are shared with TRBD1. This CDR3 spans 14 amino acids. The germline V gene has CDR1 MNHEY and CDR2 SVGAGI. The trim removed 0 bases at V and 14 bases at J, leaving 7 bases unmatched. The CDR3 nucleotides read TGTGCCAGCAGTTACTCCCGGGACAGGGTTGATCTGTTTTTT. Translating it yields CASSYSRDRVDLFF.

CDR3 nucleotides: TGCGCCAGCAGCCCTACCGCTAGCGTCGGCGGGGAGCTGTTTTTT. It is translated as CASSPTASVGGELFF. The chain links TRBV5-1 to TRBJ2-2, with D perhaps TRBD2 (6 bases). CDR1 is SGHRS, CDR2 YFSETQ, per germline. V was trimmed by 4 bases and J by 7 bases, leaving 17 bases between them. The CDR3 has 15 amino acids.

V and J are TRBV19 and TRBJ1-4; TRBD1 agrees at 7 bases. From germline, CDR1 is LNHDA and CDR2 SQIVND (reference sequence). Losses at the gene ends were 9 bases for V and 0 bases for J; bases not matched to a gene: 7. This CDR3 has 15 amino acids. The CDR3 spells CASRTGGATNEKLFF. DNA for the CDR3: TGTGCCAGCCGGACAGGAGGTGCAACTAATGAAAAACTGTTTTTT.

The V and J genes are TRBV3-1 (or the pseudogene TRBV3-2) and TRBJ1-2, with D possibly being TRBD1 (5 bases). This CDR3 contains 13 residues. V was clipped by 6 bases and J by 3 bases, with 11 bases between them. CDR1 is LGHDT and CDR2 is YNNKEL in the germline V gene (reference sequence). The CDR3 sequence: CASSLTVDYGYTF. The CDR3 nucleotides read TGTGCCAGCAGTCTGACAGTCGACTATGGCTACACCTTC.

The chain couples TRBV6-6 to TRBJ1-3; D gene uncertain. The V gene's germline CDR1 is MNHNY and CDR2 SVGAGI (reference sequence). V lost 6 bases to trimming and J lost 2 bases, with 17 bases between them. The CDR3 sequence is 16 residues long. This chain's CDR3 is CASSPREMGTGNTIYF. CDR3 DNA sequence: TGTGCCAGCAGCCCCCGGGAAATGGGGACTGGAAACACCATATATTTT.

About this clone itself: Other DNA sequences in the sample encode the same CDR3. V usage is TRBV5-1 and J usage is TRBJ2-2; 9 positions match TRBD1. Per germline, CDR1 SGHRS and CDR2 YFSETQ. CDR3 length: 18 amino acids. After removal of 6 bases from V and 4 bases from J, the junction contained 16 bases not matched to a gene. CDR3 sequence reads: CASTGGGPTGGSTGELFF. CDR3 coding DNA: TGCGCCAGCACGGGAGGAGGGCCGACAGGGGGGAGCACCGGGGAGCTGTTTTTT.

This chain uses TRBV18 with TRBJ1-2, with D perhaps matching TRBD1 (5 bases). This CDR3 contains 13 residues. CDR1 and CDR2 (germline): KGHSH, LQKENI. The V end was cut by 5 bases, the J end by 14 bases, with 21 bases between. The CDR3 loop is CASSNPGLPSETF. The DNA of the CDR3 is TGTGCCAGCTCAAACCCGGGACTTCCTTCAGAAACCTTC.

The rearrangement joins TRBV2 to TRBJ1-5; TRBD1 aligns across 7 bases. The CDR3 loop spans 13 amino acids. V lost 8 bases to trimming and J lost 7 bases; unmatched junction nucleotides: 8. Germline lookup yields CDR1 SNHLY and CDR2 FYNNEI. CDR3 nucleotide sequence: TGTGCCAGCTTACAGGGGCCGGGGCAGCCCCAGCATTTT. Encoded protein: CASLQGPGQPQHF.

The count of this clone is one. CDR3 residues: CASSQSLAGVTNEQFF. The CDR3, as DNA: TGCGCCAGCAGCCAATCACTAGCGGGGGTGACCAATGAGCAGTTCTTC. This chain connects TRBV4-1 to TRBJ2-1; 11 nucleotides match TRBD2. This CDR3 region has 16 residues. V gave up 2 bases and J gave up 6 bases; unmatched junction bases: 6. Germline values: CDR1 MGHRA, CDR2 YSYEKL.

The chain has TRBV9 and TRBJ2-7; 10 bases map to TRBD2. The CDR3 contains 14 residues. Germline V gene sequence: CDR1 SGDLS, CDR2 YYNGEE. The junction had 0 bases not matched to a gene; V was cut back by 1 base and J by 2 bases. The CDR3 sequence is CASSVTSGAYEQYF. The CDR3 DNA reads TGTGCCAGCAGCGTAACTAGCGGGGCCTACGAGCAGTACTTC.

The CDR3 sequence is CASSLRVFGTGPYEQYF. As DNA, the CDR3 is TGTGCCAGCAGCTTGAGGGTTTTCGGGACAGGGCCCTACGAGCAGTACTTC. The rearrangement joins TRBV5-6 to TRBJ2-7, with TRBD1 matching 9 bases. The CDR3 is 17 residues long. Germline assignment: CDR1 SGHDT and CDR2 YYEEEE. V shed 1 base and J 2 bases; nucleotides not matched to a gene: 10.

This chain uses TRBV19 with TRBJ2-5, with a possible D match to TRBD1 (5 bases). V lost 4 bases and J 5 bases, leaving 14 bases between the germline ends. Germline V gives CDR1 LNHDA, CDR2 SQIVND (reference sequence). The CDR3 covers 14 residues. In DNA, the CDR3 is TGTGCCAGTAGTAGGACCCGGACACCCGAGACCCAGTACTTC. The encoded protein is CASSRTRTPETQYF. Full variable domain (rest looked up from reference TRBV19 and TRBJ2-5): DGGITQSPKYLFRKEGQNVTLSCEQNLNHDAMYWYRQDPGQGLRLIYYSQIVNDFQKGDIAEGYSVSREKKESFPLTVTSAQKNPTAFYLCASSRTRTPETQYFGPGTRLLVL.

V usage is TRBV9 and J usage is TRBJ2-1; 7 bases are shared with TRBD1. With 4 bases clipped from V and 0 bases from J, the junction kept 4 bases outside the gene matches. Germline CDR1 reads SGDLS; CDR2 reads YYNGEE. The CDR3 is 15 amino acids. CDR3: CASSYTGDSYNEQFF. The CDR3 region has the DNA TGTGCCAGCAGCTACACAGGGGACTCCTACAATGAGCAGTTCTTC.

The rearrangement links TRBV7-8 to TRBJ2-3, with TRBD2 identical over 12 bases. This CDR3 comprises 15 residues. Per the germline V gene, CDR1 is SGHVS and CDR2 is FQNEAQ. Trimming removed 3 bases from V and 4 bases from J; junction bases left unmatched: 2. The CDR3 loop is CASSFLAGGADTQYF. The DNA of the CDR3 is TGTGCCAGCAGCTTCCTAGCGGGGGGGGCAGATACGCAGTATTTT.

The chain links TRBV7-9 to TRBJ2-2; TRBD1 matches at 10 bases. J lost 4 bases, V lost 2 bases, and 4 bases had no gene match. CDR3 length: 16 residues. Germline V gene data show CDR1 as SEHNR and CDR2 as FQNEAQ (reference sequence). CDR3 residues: CASSLRQGASTGELFF. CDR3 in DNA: TGTGCCAGCAGCTTAAGACAGGGGGCAAGCACCGGGGAGCTGTTTTTT.

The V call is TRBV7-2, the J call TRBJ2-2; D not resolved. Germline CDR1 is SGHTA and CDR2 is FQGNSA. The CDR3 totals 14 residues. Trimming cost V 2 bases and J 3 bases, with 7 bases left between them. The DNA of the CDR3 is TGTGCCAGCAGCTTAATTCGGGACACCGGGGAGCTGTTTTTT. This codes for CASSLIRDTGELFF.

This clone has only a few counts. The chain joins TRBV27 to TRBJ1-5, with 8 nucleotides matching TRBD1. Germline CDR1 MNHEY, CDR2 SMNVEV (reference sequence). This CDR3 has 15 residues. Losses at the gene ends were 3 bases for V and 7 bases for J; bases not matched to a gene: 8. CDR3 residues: CASSFTGGVAQPQHF. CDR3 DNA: TGTGCCAGCAGTTTTACAGGGGGGGTGGCACAGCCCCAGCATTTT.

CDR3 nucleotides: TGTGCCACCACGGGACTAGCGGGGTCTGAGCAGTTCTTC. Translation gives CATTGLAGSEQFF. This chain uses TRBV10-3 with TRBJ2-1; TRBD2 agrees at 13 bases. The V and J ends lost 10 bases and 9 bases, in that order; junction bases with no gene match: 6. Per the germline V gene, CDR1 is ENHRY and CDR2 is SYGVKD. The CDR3 loop spans 13 amino acids.

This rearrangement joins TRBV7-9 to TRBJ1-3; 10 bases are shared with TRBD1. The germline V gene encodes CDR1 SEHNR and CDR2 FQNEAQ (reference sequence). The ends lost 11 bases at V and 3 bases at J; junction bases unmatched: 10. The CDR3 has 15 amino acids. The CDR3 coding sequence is TGTGCCGGATTGAGGACAGGGGGTTTTGGAAACACCATATATTTT. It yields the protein CAGLRTGGFGNTIYF. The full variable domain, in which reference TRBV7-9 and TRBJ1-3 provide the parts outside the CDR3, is DTGVSQNPRHKITKRGQNVTFRCDPISEHNRLYWYRQTLGQGPEFLTYFQNEAQLEKSRLLSDRFSAERPKGSFSTLEIQRTEQGDSAMYLCAGLRTGGFGNTIYFGEGSWLTVV.

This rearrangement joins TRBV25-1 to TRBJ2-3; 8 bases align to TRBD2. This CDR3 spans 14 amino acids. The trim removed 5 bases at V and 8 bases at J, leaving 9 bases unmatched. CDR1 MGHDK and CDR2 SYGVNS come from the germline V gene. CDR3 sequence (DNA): TGTGCCAGCAGTAATCCGGGACTAGGTTCTACGCAGTATTTT. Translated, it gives CASSNPGLGSTQYF.

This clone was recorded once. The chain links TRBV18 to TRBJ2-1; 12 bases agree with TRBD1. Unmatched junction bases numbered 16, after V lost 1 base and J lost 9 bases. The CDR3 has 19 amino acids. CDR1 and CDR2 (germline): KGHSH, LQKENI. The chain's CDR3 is CASSPRGTGGASSSGEQFF. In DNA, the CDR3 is TGTGCCAGCTCACCACGGGGGACAGGGGGCGCGTCTAGCTCCGGTGAGCAGTTCTTC.

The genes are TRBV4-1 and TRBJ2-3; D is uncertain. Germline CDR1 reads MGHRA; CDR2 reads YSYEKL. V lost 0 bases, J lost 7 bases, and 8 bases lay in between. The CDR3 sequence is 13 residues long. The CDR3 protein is CASSQDPTYTQYF. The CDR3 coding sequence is TGCGCCAGCAGCCAAGACCCGACTTATACGCAGTATTTT.

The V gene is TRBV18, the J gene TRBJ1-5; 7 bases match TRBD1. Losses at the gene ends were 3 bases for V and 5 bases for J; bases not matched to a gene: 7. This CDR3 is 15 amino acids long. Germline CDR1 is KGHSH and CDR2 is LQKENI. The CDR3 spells CASSPTGFGDQPQHF. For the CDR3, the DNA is TGTGCCAGCTCACCGACAGGGTTTGGGGATCAGCCCCAGCATTTT.

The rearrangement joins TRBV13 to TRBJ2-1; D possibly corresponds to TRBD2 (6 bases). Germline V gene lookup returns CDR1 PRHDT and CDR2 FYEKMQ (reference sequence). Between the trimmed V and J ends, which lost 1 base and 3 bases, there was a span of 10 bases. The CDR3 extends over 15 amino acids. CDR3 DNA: TGTGCCAGCAGCTTAGACGGTAGCGGCTACAATGAGCAGTTCTTC. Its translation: CASSLDGSGYNEQFF.